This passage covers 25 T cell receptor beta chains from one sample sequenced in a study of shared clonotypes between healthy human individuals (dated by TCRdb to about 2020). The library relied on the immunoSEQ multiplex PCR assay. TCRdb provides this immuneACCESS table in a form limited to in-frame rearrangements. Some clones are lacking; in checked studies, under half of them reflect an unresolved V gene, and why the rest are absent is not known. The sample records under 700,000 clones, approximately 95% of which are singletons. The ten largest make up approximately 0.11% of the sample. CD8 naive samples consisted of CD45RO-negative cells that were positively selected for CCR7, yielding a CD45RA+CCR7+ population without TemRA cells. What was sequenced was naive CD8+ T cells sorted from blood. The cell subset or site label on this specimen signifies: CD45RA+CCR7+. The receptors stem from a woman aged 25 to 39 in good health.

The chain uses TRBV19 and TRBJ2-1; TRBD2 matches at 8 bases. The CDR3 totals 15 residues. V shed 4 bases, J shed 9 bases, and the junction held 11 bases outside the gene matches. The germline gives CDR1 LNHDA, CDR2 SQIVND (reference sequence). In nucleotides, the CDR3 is TGTGCCAGTAGTACAGCGGGAGAGGGTTTACTTGAGCAGTTCTTC. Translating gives CASSTAGEGLLEQFF.

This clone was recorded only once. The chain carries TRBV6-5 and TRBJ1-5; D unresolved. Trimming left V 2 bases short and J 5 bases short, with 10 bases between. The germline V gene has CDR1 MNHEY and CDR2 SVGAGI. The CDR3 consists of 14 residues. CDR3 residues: CASSYGIGDQPQHF. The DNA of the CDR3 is TGTGCCAGCAGTTACGGAATTGGGGATCAGCCCCAGCATTTT.

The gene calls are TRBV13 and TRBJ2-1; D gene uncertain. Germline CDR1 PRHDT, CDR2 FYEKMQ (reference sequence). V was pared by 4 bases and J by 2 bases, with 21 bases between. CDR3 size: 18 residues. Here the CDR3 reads CASSSLTISPETYNEQFF. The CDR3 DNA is TGTGCCAGCAGCTCCTTAACGATATCCCCCGAAACCTACAATGAGCAGTTCTTC.

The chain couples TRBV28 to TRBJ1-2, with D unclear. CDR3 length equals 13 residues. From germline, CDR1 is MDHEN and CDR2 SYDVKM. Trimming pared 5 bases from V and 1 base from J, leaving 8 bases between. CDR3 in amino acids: CASSPDGNYGYTF. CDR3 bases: TGTGCCAGCAGTCCCGACGGTAACTATGGCTACACCTTC.

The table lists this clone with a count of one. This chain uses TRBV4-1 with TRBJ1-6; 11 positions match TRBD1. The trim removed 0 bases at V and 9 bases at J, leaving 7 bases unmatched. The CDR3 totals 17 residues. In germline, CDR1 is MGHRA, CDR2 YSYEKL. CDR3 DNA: TGCGCCAGCAGCCAAGAATGGGGGGACAGGGGGAGTTCACCCCTCCACTTT. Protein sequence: CASSQEWGDRGSSPLHF.

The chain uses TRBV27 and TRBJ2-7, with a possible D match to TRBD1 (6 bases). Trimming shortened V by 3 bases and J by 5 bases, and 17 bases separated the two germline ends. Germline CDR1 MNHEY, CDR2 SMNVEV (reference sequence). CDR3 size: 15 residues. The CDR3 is CASSFARTNRDEQYF. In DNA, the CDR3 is TGTGCCAGCAGTTTTGCCCGAACTAACAGGGACGAGCAGTACTTC.

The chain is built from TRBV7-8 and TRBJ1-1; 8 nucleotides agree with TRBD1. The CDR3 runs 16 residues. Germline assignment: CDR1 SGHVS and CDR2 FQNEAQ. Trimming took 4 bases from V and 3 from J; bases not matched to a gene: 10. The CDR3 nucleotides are TGTGCCAGCAGCTCATACAGACAGGGGTTGGACACTGAAGCTTTCTTT. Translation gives CASSSYRQGLDTEAFF.

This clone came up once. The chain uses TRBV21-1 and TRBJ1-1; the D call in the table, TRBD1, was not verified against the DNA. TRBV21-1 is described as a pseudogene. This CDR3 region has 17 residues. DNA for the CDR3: TGTGCCAGCAGCCAGCTAAGGACAGGGTGGGGGAACACTGAAGCTTTCTTT. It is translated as CASSQLRTGWGNTEAFF.

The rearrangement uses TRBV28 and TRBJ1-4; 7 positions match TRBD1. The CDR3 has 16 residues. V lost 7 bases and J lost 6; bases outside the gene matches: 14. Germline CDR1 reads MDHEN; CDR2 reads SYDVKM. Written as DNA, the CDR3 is TGTGCCAGCAACACGGACAGGCGTCCTATGGATGAAAAACTGTTTTTT. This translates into CASNTDRRPMDEKLFF.

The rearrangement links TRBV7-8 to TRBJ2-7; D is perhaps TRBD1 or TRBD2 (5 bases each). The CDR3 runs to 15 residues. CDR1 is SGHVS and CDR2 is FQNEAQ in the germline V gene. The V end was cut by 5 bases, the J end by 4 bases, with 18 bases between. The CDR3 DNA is TGTGCCAGCAGCCAGATCAGGGACGTCTCATACGAGCAGTACTTC. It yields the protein CASSQIRDVSYEQYF.

CDR3 nucleotide sequence: TGTGCCAGCAGCGCGACGGGGTACCAAGAGACCCAGTACTTC. Translating gives CASSATGYQETQYF. V is TRBV7-2 and J is TRBJ2-5, with D perhaps matching TRBD2 (5 bases). Trimming left V 5 bases short and J 0 bases short, with 10 bases between. The CDR3 covers 14 residues. Germline lookup yields CDR1 SGHTA and CDR2 FQGNSA.

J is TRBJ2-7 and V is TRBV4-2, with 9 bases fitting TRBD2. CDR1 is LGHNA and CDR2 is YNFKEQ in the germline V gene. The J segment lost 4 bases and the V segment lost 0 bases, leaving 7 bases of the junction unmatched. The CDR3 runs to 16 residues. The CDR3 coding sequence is TGTGCCAGCAGCCAAGAACAGGCGGGAGGGCCTTACGAGCAGTACTTC. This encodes CASSQEQAGGPYEQYF.

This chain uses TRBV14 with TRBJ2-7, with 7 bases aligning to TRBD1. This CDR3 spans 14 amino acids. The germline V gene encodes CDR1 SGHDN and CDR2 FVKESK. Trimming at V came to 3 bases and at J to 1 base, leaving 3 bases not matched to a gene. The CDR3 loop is CASSHRGTSYEQYF. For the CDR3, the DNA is TGTGCCAGCAGCCACAGGGGGACGTCCTACGAGCAGTACTTC.

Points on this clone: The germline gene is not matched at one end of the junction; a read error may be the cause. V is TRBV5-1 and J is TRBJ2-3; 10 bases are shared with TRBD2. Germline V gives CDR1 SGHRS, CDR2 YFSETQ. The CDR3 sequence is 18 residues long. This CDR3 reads CASSLEGRLAGRTDTQCF. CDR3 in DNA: TGCGCCAGCAGCTTGGAGGGACGACTAGCGGGTCGCACAGATACGCAGTGTTTT. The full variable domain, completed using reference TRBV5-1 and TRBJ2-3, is KAGVTQTPRYLIKTRGQQVTLSCSPISGHRSVSWYQQTPGQGLQFLFEYFSETQRNKGNFPGRFSGRQFSNSRSEMNVSTLELGDSALYLCASSLEGRLAGRTDTQCFGPGTRLTVL.

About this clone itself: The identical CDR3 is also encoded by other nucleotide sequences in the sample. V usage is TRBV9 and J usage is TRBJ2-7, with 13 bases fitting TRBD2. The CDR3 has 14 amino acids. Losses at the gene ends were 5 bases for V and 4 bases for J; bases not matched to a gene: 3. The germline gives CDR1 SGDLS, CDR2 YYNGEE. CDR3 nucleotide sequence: TGTGCCAGCAGTCCGGGACTAGCGGGATACGAGCAGTACTTC. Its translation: CASSPGLAGYEQYF.

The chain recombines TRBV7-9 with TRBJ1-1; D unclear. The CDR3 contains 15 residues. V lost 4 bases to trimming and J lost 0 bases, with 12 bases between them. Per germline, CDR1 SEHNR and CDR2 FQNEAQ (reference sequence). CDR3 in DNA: TGTGCCAGCAGCTCGCCGGGAGACATGAACACTGAAGCTTTCTTT. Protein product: CASSSPGDMNTEAFF.

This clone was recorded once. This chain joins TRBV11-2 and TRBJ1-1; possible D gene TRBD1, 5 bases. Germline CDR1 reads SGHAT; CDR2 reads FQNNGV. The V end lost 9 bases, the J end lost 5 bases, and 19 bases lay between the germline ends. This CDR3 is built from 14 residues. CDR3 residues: CASMRSTGRTEAFF. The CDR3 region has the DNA TGTGCCAGTATGAGGTCGACGGGGCGAACTGAAGCTTTCTTT.

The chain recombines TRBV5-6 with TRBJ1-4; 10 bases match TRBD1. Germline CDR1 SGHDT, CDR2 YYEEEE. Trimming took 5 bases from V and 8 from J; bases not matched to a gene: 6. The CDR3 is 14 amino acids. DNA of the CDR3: TGTGCCAGCAGTTGGGACAGGGGTACCGAAAAACTGTTTTTT. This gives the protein CASSWDRGTEKLFF.

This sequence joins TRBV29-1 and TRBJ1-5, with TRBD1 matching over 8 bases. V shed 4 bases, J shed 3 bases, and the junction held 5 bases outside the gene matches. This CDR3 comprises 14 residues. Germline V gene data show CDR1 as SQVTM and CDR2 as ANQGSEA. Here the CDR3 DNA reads TGCAGCGTTGTTGGGACAGGTTTCAATCAGCCCCAGCATTTT. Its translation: CSVVGTGFNQPQHF.

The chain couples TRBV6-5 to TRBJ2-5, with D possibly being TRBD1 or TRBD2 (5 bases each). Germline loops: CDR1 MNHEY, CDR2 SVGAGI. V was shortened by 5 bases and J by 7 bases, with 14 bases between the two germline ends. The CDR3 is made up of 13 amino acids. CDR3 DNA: TGTGCCAGCAGTGACGGACTGAGGGGGACCCAGTACTTC. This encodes CASSDGLRGTQYF.

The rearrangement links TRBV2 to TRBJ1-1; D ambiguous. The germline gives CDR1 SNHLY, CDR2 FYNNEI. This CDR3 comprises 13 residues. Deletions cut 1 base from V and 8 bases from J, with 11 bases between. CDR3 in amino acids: CASSEGTLREAFF. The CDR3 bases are TGTGCCAGCAGTGAAGGGACCCTTCGGGAAGCTTTCTTT.

The DNA for the CDR3 is TGCAGCGTTGAAGATTTCGGACAGGGGGCGAACTACGAGCAGTACTTC. Protein: CSVEDFGQGANYEQYF. V usage is TRBV29-1 and J usage is TRBJ2-5; TRBD1 matches at 11 bases. Judging by the DNA end, TRBJ2-7 fits better; the J call may be wrong. CDR3 length: 16 amino acids. The germline V gene has CDR1 SQVTM and CDR2 ANQGSEA.

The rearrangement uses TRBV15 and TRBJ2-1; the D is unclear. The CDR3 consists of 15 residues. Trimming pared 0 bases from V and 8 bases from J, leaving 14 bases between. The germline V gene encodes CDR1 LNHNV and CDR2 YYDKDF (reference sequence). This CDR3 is CATSRDLGQAHEQFF. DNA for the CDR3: TGTGCCACCAGCAGAGATTTGGGCCAGGCCCATGAGCAGTTCTTC.

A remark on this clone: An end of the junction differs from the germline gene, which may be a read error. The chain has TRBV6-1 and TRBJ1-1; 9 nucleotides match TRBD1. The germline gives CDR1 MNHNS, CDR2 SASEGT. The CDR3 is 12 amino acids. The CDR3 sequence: CASREGQGKAFF. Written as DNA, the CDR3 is TGTGCCAGCAGGGAAGGACAGGGGAAGGCTTTCTTT.

Here the CDR3 reads CASSILVGAEQFF. CDR3 DNA: TGTGCCAGTAGTATTTTAGTAGGGGCTGAGCAGTTCTTC. The chain links TRBV19 to TRBJ2-1; a weak D match, TRBD1 (5 bases). V lost 3 bases and J 9 bases, leaving 12 bases between the germline ends. CDR3 length equals 13 residues. Germline lookup yields CDR1 LNHDA and CDR2 SQIVND (reference sequence).